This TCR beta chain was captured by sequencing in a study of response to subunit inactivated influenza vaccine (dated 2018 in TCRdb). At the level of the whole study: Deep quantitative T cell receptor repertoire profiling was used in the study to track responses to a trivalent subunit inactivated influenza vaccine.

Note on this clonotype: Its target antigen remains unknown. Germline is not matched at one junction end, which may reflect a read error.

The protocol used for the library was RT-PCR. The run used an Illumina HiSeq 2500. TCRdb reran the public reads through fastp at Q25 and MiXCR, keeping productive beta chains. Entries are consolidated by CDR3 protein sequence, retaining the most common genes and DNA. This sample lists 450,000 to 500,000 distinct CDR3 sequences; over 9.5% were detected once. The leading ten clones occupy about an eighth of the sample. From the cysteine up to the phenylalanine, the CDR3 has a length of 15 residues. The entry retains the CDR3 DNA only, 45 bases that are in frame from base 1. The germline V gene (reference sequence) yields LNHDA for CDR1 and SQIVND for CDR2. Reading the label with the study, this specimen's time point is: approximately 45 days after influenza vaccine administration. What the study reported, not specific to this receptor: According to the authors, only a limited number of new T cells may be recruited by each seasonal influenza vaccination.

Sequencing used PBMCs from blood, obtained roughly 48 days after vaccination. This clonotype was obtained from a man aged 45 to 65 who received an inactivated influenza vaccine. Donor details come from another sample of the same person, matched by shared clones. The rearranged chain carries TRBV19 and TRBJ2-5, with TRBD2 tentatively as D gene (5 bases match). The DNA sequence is TGTGCCAGGAGTAGCCGGGAAGGGAGTCTCGAGACCCAGTACTTC. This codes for CARSSREGSLETQYF.